What follows are 30 T cell receptor beta chains derived from one specimen sequenced in a study of blood T cells in healthy people across ages. Alongside a J-beta primer mix, a sample-barcoded 5' primer served in a second PCR lasting about 7 to 11 cycles. In TCRdb, the 5' RACE reads were re-called with MiXCR into one record per CDR3 protein. The table shows about 800,000 distinct CDR3 sequences, with roughly 64% occurring only once. The sequencing input was blood. The receptors derive from a man aged 25-45 years in good health.

V and J are TRBV7-9 and TRBJ2-1; D uncertain. The CDR3 extends over 15 amino acids. Germline CDR1 and CDR2: SEHNR and FQNEAQ (reference sequence). Trimming cost V 5 bases and J 3 bases, with 14 bases left between them. The CDR3 sequence is CASSAQESFYNEQFF. The DNA of the CDR3 is TGTGCCAGCAGCGCCCAAGAGAGCTTCTACAATGAGCAGTTCTTC.

This chain uses TRBV5-1 with TRBJ2-5, with 11 bases lining up with TRBD1. The DNA end is more similar to TRBJ2-7, so the J call may be wrong. The CDR3 loop spans 17 amino acids. The V gene's germline CDR1 is SGHRS and CDR2 YFSETQ. The CDR3 bases are TGCGCCAGCAGCCAAAACATCCCGGGACAGGGGGTGTACGAGCAGTACTTC. This sequence encodes CASSQNIPGQGVYEQYF.

J is TRBJ1-2 and V is TRBV12-5; a weak D match, TRBD1 (6 bases). The germline gives CDR1 LGHNT, CDR2 FRNRAP. V was cut by 6 bases and J by 8 bases, with 16 bases left in between. The CDR3 covers 13 residues. The CDR3 here is CASGETGLAGYTF. The CDR3, as DNA: TGTGCTAGTGGCGAAACAGGGCTGGCGGGCTACACCTTC.

The chain combines TRBV29-1 with TRBJ2-1; 10 bases are shared with TRBD2. This CDR3 is 13 amino acids long. The junction had 7 bases not matched to a gene; V was cut back by 7 bases and J by 7 bases. Germline V gives CDR1 SQVTM, CDR2 ANQGSEA. The CDR3 loop is CSADRTSGNEQFF. CDR3 coding DNA: TGCAGCGCTGATCGGACTAGCGGTAATGAGCAGTTCTTC.

This clonotype showed up just a few times. The chain links TRBV4-2 to TRBJ2-1; D perhaps matches TRBD1 (5 bases). CDR1 is LGHNA, CDR2 YNFKEQ, per germline. The CDR3 is 14 amino acids. Trimming cost V 3 bases and J 12 bases, with 18 bases left between them. CDR3 sequence (DNA): TGTGCCAGCAGCCAGGGGCTGACTGGGCAGGCGCAGTTCTTC. Amino acid sequence: CASSQGLTGQAQFF.

This clonotype was seen only a few times. The chain couples TRBV4-2 to TRBJ1-2; 8 bases align to TRBD1. The ends lost 2 bases at V and 4 bases at J; junction bases unmatched: 9. This CDR3 contains 16 residues. Germline loops: CDR1 LGHNA, CDR2 YNFKEQ. The CDR3 region is CASSQNLDRGAYGYTF. CDR3 in DNA: TGTGCCAGCAGCCAAAACCTTGACAGGGGTGCCTATGGCTACACCTTC.

This clonotype showed up just once. V is TRBV3-1 and J is TRBJ1-2; D is possibly TRBD1 (6 bases). Germline CDR1 reads LGHDT; CDR2 reads YNNKEL (reference sequence). Trimming took 3 bases from V and 3 from J, leaving 11 bases between them. The CDR3 is 14 residues long. The CDR3 is CASSQGRGYYGYTF. In DNA, the CDR3 is TGTGCCAGCAGCCAGGGCAGGGGATACTATGGCTACACCTTC.

The chain employs TRBV20-1 and TRBJ2-7; D unclear. The length of the CDR3 is 13 residues. The germline V gene has CDR1 DFQATT and CDR2 SNEGSKA (reference sequence). CDR3 DNA sequence: TGCAGCGGAACTCCAGGTTTGCGCTACGAGCAGTACTTC. Amino acid sequence: CSGTPGLRYEQYF.

For this clonotype: A read error may account for a junction end that differs from germline. The rearrangement uses TRBV6-1 and TRBJ2-2, with 8 bases fitting TRBD1. Germline V CDR1 and CDR2: MNHNS, SASEGT. The CDR3 runs 17 residues. CDR3: CASNGPGRGPPTGEPFF. For the CDR3, the DNA is TGTGCCAGCAACGGACCGGGCAGGGGGCCTCCTACCGGGGAGCCGTTTTTT.

This clonotype was observed a single time. V is TRBV20-1 and J is TRBJ1-4; the D is unclear. The CDR3 runs 14 residues. The V gene lost 5 bases and the J gene lost 7 bases, with 17 bases spanning the gap. Germline loops: CDR1 DFQATT, CDR2 SNEGSKA (reference sequence). CDR3 residues: CSAGPVGLSEKLFF. The CDR3 coding sequence is TGCAGTGCTGGACCTGTAGGGCTCAGTGAAAAACTGTTTTTT.

The chain carries TRBV5-6 and TRBJ2-5; tentative D call: TRBD2 (5 bases). Germline CDR1 and CDR2: SGHDT and YYEEEE. The V end lost 4 bases, the J end lost 7 bases, and 17 bases lay between the germline ends. CDR3 length: 14 amino acids. The CDR3 sequence: CASSAGTPLVTQYF. CDR3 nucleotides: TGTGCCAGCAGCGCGGGCACGCCGCTAGTGACCCAGTACTTC.

To note about this clonotype: At one end the junction does not follow the germline gene, possibly because of a read error. The CDR3 DNA reads as TGCGCCAGCAGTAAGCACAGGGGCCGCACAGATACGCAGTATTTT. Protein product: CASSKHRGRTDTQYF. J is TRBJ2-3 and V is TRBV6-2 or TRBV6-3; 7 bases agree with TRBD1. Per the germline V gene, CDR1 is MNHEY and CDR2 is SVGEGT. The CDR3 has 15 amino acids.

This clonotype was observed a few times. The genes are TRBV21-1 and TRBJ1-2; TRBD1 is taken as the D call from the table, unchecked against the DNA. TRBV21-1 is labeled a pseudogene. This CDR3 has 16 residues. Written as DNA, the CDR3 is TGTGCCAGCAACCGGGACAAGGGGTTCTCTAACTATGGCTACACCTTC. This translates into CASNRDKGFSNYGYTF.

This clonotype showed up just a few times. V usage is TRBV28 and J usage is TRBJ2-6; maybe TRBD1 (6 bases). V was trimmed by 5 bases and J by 2 bases, leaving 13 bases between them. The CDR3 consists of 16 residues. The germline V gene has CDR1 MDHEN and CDR2 SYDVKM. The CDR3 is CASSRNRVAGANVLTF. The CDR3 DNA sequence: TGTGCCAGCAGTCGGAACAGGGTGGCTGGGGCCAACGTCCTGACTTTC.

J is TRBJ2-3 and V is TRBV4-2; 9 nucleotides match TRBD1. The CDR3 has 16 residues. Germline loops: CDR1 LGHNA, CDR2 YNFKEQ. Trimming cost V 5 bases and J 5 bases; bases outside gene matches: 11. The CDR3 DNA reads TGTGCCAGCAGCGCTTCGGGACAGGGTCAGGGAGATACGCAGTATTTT. This codes for CASSASGQGQGDTQYF.

V usage is TRBV2 and J usage is TRBJ2-3, with TRBD1 matching 9 bases. Per germline, CDR1 SNHLY and CDR2 FYNNEI. This CDR3 region has 15 residues. The trim removed 6 bases at V and 2 bases at J, leaving 6 bases unmatched. DNA for the CDR3: TGTGCCAGCAGGTGGACAGGGGATATCACAGATACGCAGTATTTT. It encodes CASRWTGDITDTQYF. Looking up the rest from reference TRBV2 and TRBJ2-3 gives the full variable domain: EPEVTQTPSHQVTQMGQEVILRCVPISNHLYFYWYRQILGQKVEFLVSFYNNEISEKSEIFDDQFSVERPDGSNFTLKIRSTKLEDSAMYFCASRWTGDITDTQYFGPGTRLTVL.

The chain uses TRBV12-5 and TRBJ1-1; D unresolved. The CDR3 sequence is 16 residues long. The V end lost 3 bases, the J end lost 4 bases, and 18 bases lay between the germline ends. CDR1 and CDR2 from the germline V gene are LGHNT and FRNRAP. In DNA form, the CDR3 reads TGTGCTAGTGGTTTAGGTTCTTTAGTTGGGCTCACTGAAGCTTTCTTT. This codes for CASGLGSLVGLTEAFF.

This clonotype was detected only once. The junction differs from germline at one of its ends, possibly a read error. The CDR3 region has the DNA TGTGCCAACTCACTACGGCCCGGGGGAAATGAGCAGTTCTTC. This gives the protein CANSLRPGGNEQFF. The V and J genes are TRBV18 and TRBJ2-1, with D tentatively TRBD2 (6 bases). Germline CDR1 KGHSH, CDR2 LQKENI. CDR3 length: 14 residues.

Regarding this clonotype: The CDR3 carries no conserved terminal phenylalanine or tryptophan, so it likely arises from a read error. The rearrangement links TRBV28 to TRBJ2-1; TRBD2 agrees at 7 bases. J lost 8 bases, V lost 4 bases, and 14 bases had no gene match. Germline CDR1 MDHEN, CDR2 SYDVKM. This CDR3 has 16 residues. CDR3 bases: TGTGCCAGCAGTTCCCCCAGCGGGAAGACCGTAGATGAGCAGTTCGTC. Translating it yields CASSSPSGKTVDEQFV.

The chain combines TRBV10-3 with TRBJ2-4; weak D call: TRBD2 (5 bases). TRBJ2-7 matches the DNA end more closely, so the J call is doubtful. The CDR3 runs 16 residues. CDR1 is ENHRY, CDR2 SYGVKD, per germline. Here the CDR3 reads CAISVKVQREVYEQYF. CDR3 DNA: TGTGCCATCAGTGTTAAGGTGCAGAGGGAAGTTTACGAGCAGTACTTC.

The chain has TRBV13 and TRBJ2-1; D uncertain. V shed 6 bases and J shed 4 bases, with 10 bases lying between them. The CDR3 has 13 residues. Germline V gene lookup returns CDR1 PRHDT and CDR2 FYEKMQ (reference sequence). The CDR3 DNA follows: TGTGCCAGCAGTTCCCCCTTATACAATGAGCAGTTCTTC. Its protein product is CASSSPLYNEQFF. Together with reference TRBV13 and TRBJ2-1, the CDR3 gives the full variable domain: AAGVIQSPRHLIKEKRETATLKCYPIPRHDTVYWYQQGPGQDPQFLISFYEKMQSDKGSIPDRFSAQQFSDYHSELNMSSLELGDSALYFCASSSPLYNEQFFGPGTRLTVL.

A few counts support this clonotype. The chain carries TRBV5-4 and TRBJ1-1; 9 bases map to TRBD1. J gave up 0 bases and V 1 base, and 4 bases lay outside the gene matches. The CDR3 totals 16 residues. Germline lookup yields CDR1 SGHNT and CDR2 YYREEE (reference sequence). The CDR3 reads CASSLWGTGMNTEAFF. Written as DNA, the CDR3 is TGTGCCAGCAGCTTGTGGGGGACAGGGATGAACACTGAAGCTTTCTTT. Combining the CDR3 with reference TRBV5-4 and TRBJ1-1 gives the whole variable domain ETGVTQSPTHLIKTRGQQVTLRCSSQSGHNTVSWYQQALGQGPQFIFQYYREEENGRGNFPPRFSGLQFPNYSSELNVNALELDDSALYLCASSLWGTGMNTEAFFGQGTRLTVV.

The CDR3, as DNA: TGTGCCAGCAGTTTAGCCGTCCTGAACACTGAAGCTTTCTTT. Protein: CASSLAVLNTEAFF. This chain joins TRBV12-3 or TRBV12-4 and TRBJ1-1; D is ambiguous. V shed 0 bases and J shed 0 bases, with 5 bases lying between them. The CDR3 runs to 14 residues.

J is TRBJ2-5 and V is TRBV7-2; the D call may be TRBD1 or TRBD2 (6 bases each). This CDR3 is 14 amino acids long. The germline V gene has CDR1 SGHTA and CDR2 FQGNSA. V lost 8 bases and J lost 2, with 15 bases in between. Here the CDR3 DNA reads TGTGCCAGCGGCGGGACATCTCAACAAGAGACCCAGTACTTC. The encoded protein is CASGGTSQQETQYF.

This clonotype has more than one count but fewer than ten. The J gene is TRBJ1-4, the V gene TRBV15; 8 nucleotides agree with TRBD1. CDR1 is LNHNV, CDR2 YYDKDF, per germline (reference sequence). J was trimmed by 8 bases and V by 5 bases; bases with no gene match: 7. The CDR3 is 14 residues long. The DNA of the CDR3 is TGTGCCACCAGCCCCCGACAGGGGACGGAAAAACTGTTTTTT. Translation gives CATSPRQGTEKLFF. The full variable domain, in which reference TRBV15 and TRBJ1-4 provide the parts outside the CDR3, is DAMVIQNPRYQVTQFGKPVTLSCSQTLNHNVMYWYQQKSSQAPKLLFHYYDKDFNNEADTPDNFQSRRPNTSFCFLDIRSPGLGDTAMYLCATSPRQGTEKLFFGSGTQLSVL.

This chain links TRBV7-2 with TRBJ1-5, with D uncertain. Germline V gene lookup returns CDR1 SGHTA and CDR2 FQGNSA. This CDR3 has 11 residues. Trimming left V 8 bases short and J 7 bases short, with 9 bases between. Here the CDR3 reads CASGTGQPQHF. Written as DNA, the CDR3 is TGTGCCAGCGGTACGGGACAGCCCCAGCATTTT. The complete variable domain, with remaining parts taken from reference TRBV7-2 and TRBJ1-5, reads GAGVSQSPSNKVTEKGKDVELRCDPISGHTALYWYRQSLGQGLEFLIYFQGNSAPDKSGLPSDRFSAERTGGSVSTLTIQRTQQEDSAVYLCASGTGQPQHFGDGTRLSIL.

The rearrangement uses TRBV10-2 and TRBJ1-2; D unclear. The CDR3 is 15 amino acids. The germline gives CDR1 WSHSY, CDR2 SAAADI. With 2 bases removed from V and 0 bases from J, the gap between germline ends came to 10 bases. The CDR3 reads CASSEIRLSNYGYTF. The CDR3 nucleotides read TGCGCCAGCAGTGAGATCCGGCTCTCTAACTATGGCTACACCTTC.

This rearrangement joins TRBV29-1 to TRBJ1-1; no definite D call. The CDR3 consists of 12 residues. Germline assignment: CDR1 SQVTM and CDR2 ANQGSEA. Trimming stripped 0 bases from V and 1 base from J, with 3 bases between. The CDR3 DNA sequence: TGCAGCGTTGAAGACGGGAACACTGAAGCTTTCTTT. Translating gives CSVEDGNTEAFF.

This sequence joins TRBV5-1 and TRBJ2-7; D unclear. Between the trimmed V and J ends, which lost 0 bases and 3 bases, there was a span of 10 bases. Germline V gene sequence: CDR1 SGHRS, CDR2 YFSETQ. The CDR3 runs to 14 residues. CDR3 coding DNA: TGCGCCAGCAGCTTGGAGGTCGGAGACTACGAGCAGTACTTC. Encoded protein: CASSLEVGDYEQYF.

The chain uses TRBV7-9 and TRBJ1-1; no firm D call. V lost 5 bases and J 1 base, leaving 8 bases between the germline ends. This CDR3 contains 13 residues. From germline, CDR1 is SEHNR and CDR2 FQNEAQ (reference sequence). The chain's CDR3 is CASSLFSNTEAFF. The CDR3 region has the DNA TGTGCCAGCAGCCTTTTTTCGAACACTGAAGCTTTCTTT.